A selection of T cell receptor beta chains follows, all from one sample in a study of T cell repertoires in cytomegalovirus infection. These receptors lack a known antigen. TCRdb used MiXCR to reprocess the reads, holding one entry per CDR3 protein. The sample has hundreds of thousands of distinct CDR3 sequences, around 29% seen once; the top ten hold more than 12%. Specimen: cultured CD8+ T cells from PBMCs, collected from culture after CMV antigen stimulation. The receptors derive from a human donor in good health (CMV status not recorded). Some clones in this sample may be carry-over from other donors' samples. CDR3s include the opening cysteine and the closing phenylalanine or tryptophan. A D gene is named only where the DNA matches it firmly. Expanded clones are given a class, and other clones once, few, many or no size at all.

TRBJ2-1 TRBD1 TRBV20-1 . TGCAGTGCTAGAGATGGGGGTCTCTTGGACAGGGGTTACAATGAGCAGTTCTTC CSARDGGLLDRGYNEQFF
TRBJ2-5 TRBD2 TRBV12-3/TRBV12-4 . TGTGCCAGCAGGGAAGCGGGGGGCTTCCAAGAGACCCAGTACTTC CASREAGGFQETQYF
TRBJ2-5 TRBD2 TRBV12-3/TRBV12-4 few TGTGCCAGCAGTTTAGCGTTAGAACCGGGACTAGCGGCGATCCCACAAGAGACCCAGTACTTC CASSLALEPGLAAIPQETQYF
TRBJ1-6 TRBD1 TRBV6-5 . TGTGCCAGCAGTCCAACAAGGGACAGTTCAAATTCACCCCTCCACTTT CASSPTRDSSNSPLHF
TRBJ2-1 . TRBV15 . TGTGCCACCAGCAGAGCGACATCTCTAGGCAATGAGCAGTTCTTC CATSRATSLGNEQFF
TRBJ2-2 . TRBV12-3/TRBV12-4 few TGTGCCAGCAGTCAGCTCAACCCGAACACCGGGGAGCTGTTTTTT CASSQLNPNTGELFF
TRBJ1-1 . TRBV6-1 . TGTGCCAGCAGTGAAGCCCTCGAGGTGAACACTGAAGCTTTCTTT CASSEALEVNTEAFF
TRBJ1-1 . TRBV28 few TGTGCCAGCAGTTTACGAAAAAGGTTGAACACTGAAGCTTTCTTT CASSLRKRLNTEAFF
TRBJ2-7 TRBD1 TRBV7-4 . TGTGCCAACAGTCCTGGACAGGGCCACTACGAGCAGTACTTC CANSPGQGHYEQYF
TRBJ1-6 . TRBV27 . TGTGCCAGCGCCTCCGGGTCAACGAATTCACCCTTCCACTTT CASASGSTNSPFHF
TRBJ2-3 . TRBV18 . TGTGCCAGCTCACCATCAATAGATGAAGATACGCAGTATTTT CASSPSIDEDTQYF
TRBJ1-4 TRBD1 TRBV27 . TGTGCCAGCAGTTTATCGATAAACAGGGGGAAACTGTTTTTT CASSLSINRGKLFF
TRBJ2-7 . TRBV7-9 . TGTGCCAGCAGCTTACCACGGGACAACTACGAGCAGTACTTC CASSLPRDNYEQYF
TRBJ1-3 . TRBV7-9 few TGTGCCAGCAGCCCCGAGGACTCTGGAAACACCATATATTTT CASSPEDSGNTIYF
TRBJ1-2 . TRBV10-3 . TGTGCCATCAGTGAGACAGGGTTAGATGGCTACACCTTC CAISETGLDGYTF
TRBJ1-1 . TRBV7-9 many TGTGCCAGCAGCCAAGGGAGCACTGAAGCTTTCTTT CASSQGSTEAFF
TRBJ2-5 . TRBV6-5 . TGTGCCAGCAGTCCCACGGTGGGGAGAGAGAGAGAGACCCAGTACTTC CASSPTVGRERETQYF
TRBJ1-1 . TRBV7-9 . TGTGCCAGCAGCTTAGAGGACCCCCTAGTTGACACTGAAGCTTTCTTT CASSLEDPLVDTEAFF
TRBJ1-1 . TRBV29-1 few TGCAGCGTTGACCTCCGCAGGGATACGGAAGCTTTCTTT CSVDLRRDTEAFF
TRBJ2-7 . TRBV7-2 many TGTGCCAGCAGCTTAGGTCCAGGGCAAGGGACCTACGAGCAGTACTTC CASSLGPGQGTYEQYF
TRBJ1-6 . TRBV6-5 few TGTGCCAGCAGTTACGGACACTTGTGGGGTTCACCCCTCCACTTT CASSYGHLWGSPLHF
TRBJ2-3 TRBD2 TRBV6-2/TRBV6-3 . TGTGCCAGCAGTCCTTGGGGGACTAGCGAGGCCACAGATACGCAGTATTTT CASSPWGTSEATDTQYF
TRBJ1-1 . TRBV6-1 few TGTGCCAGCAGCCCCATCCAGTACACTGAAGCTTTCTTT CASSPIQYTEAFF
TRBJ2-6 . TRBV7-8 many TGTGCCGGAACAGGATATGGAGCCAACGTCCTGACTTTC CAGTGYGANVLTF
TRBJ2-1 . TRBV7-9 few TGTGCCAGCAGCTCCCCGCGGATATACAATGAGCAGTTCTTC CASSSPRIYNEQFF
TRBJ2-2 TRBD1 TRBV29-1 . TGCAGCGTTGTCCCCTCCTTGACAGGGCTGAACACCGGGGAGCTGTTTTTT CSVVPSLTGLNTGELFF
TRBJ2-5 . TRBV4-1 many TGCGCCAGCAGCCAAGAAAGGGTCCGGAAGGCCGAGACCCAGTACTTC CASSQERVRKAETQYF
TRBJ1-5 . TRBV19 once TGTGCCAGTAGTATTCCGCGTAGGGATCAGCCCCAGCATTTT CASSIPRRDQPQHF
TRBJ2-1 . TRBV7-6 . TGTGCCAGCAGCTTGGAAGAGGATGAGCAGTTCTTC CASSLEEDEQFF
TRBJ2-3 TRBD2 TRBV27 . TGTGCCAGCAGTTTTGGAAGCGGGGGGGCCACAGATACGCAGTATTTT CASSFGSGGATDTQYF
TRBJ2-4 . TRBV9 few TGTGCCAGCAGCGTAGGGGAGGGGGTCCATAACATTCAGTACTTC CASSVGEGVHNIQYF
TRBJ1-1 . TRBV7-8 . TGTGCCAGCAGCTTAGCAGGGAGAGCGACTGAAGCTTTCTTT CASSLAGRATEAFF
TRBJ1-5 . TRBV6-1 . TGTGCCAGCAGCCCCCGGGGGGGGACACAGCCCCAGCATTTT CASSPRGGTQPQHF